The 17 T cell receptor beta chains given below trace back to one sample, sequenced in a study of liver allograft versus peripheral blood T cells. Across the study: Repertoires of T cell receptors in transplanted livers were compared with recipients' peripheral blood repertoires.

One entry per CDR3 protein, called by TCRdb with MiXCR from the reads. Altogether some 6,300 distinct CDR3 sequences are present, 16% being singletons, with the ten largest covering about 49%. The receptors derive from a human patient who had a liver transplant. These T cells may partly come from the graft donor.

Concerning this clonotype: A much larger clone differs by one base, so this may be a read error. This likely comes from a read error, as the CDR3 has no conserved phenylalanine or tryptophan at its end. The rearrangement links TRBV19 to TRBJ1-1; possible D gene TRBD1, 6 bases. V lost 7 bases, J lost 0 bases, and 18 bases lay in between. Germline V lookup: CDR1 LNHDA, CDR2 SQIVND (reference sequence). The CDR3 covers 16 residues. DNA of the CDR3: TGTGCCAGTAACAGGGCGGAGGGAGAAATGAACACTGAAGCTTTCTCT. Translating it yields CASNRAEGEMNTEAFS.

This clonotype came up many times. The chain carries TRBV6-6 and TRBJ1-6; D not resolved. The germline CDR1 and CDR2 sequences are MNHNY and SVGAGI (reference sequence). This CDR3 comprises 13 residues. The V gene lost 6 bases and the J gene lost 8 bases, with 11 bases spanning the gap. The chain's CDR3 is CASSPMRDSPLHF. DNA of the CDR3: TGTGCCAGCAGCCCCATGCGCGATTCACCCCTCCACTTT.

Concerning this clonotype: Since a much larger clone is just one base distant, this may be a read error. The CDR3 end shows no conserved phenylalanine or tryptophan, and so a read error is likely. The chain recombines TRBV13 with TRBJ1-2; 8 nucleotides line up with TRBD1. CDR1 is PRHDT, CDR2 FYEKMQ, per germline (reference sequence). V shed 6 bases, J shed 4 bases, and the junction held 4 bases outside the gene matches. The CDR3 has 13 residues. In DNA form, the CDR3 reads TGTGCCAGCAGGGCAGGGGGCTCCTATGGCTACACCCTC. Its translation: CASRAGGSYGYTL.

This clonotype was counted between two and nine times. This rearrangement joins TRBV9 to TRBJ1-1; perhaps TRBD1 as D (6 bases). This CDR3 has 14 amino acids. Germline-derived CDR1 and CDR2 are SGDLS and YYNGEE. The germline V and J ends were trimmed by 4 bases and 5 bases, with 15 bases remaining between them. DNA for the CDR3: TGTGCCAGCAGCCAATATCAGAGGGGGACTGAAGCTTTCTTT. Translating it yields CASSQYQRGTEAFF.

This clonotype is medium-sized in the sample. The rearrangement links TRBV27 to TRBJ2-7; 8 bases match TRBD1. V lost 2 bases, J lost 5 bases, and 5 bases stayed unmatched. This CDR3 comprises 14 residues. The germline gives CDR1 MNHEY, CDR2 SMNVEV (reference sequence). CDR3 in amino acids: CASSLRRGRDEQYF. The DNA for the CDR3 is TGTGCCAGCAGTTTACGCAGGGGGCGCGACGAGCAGTACTTC.

This clonotype came up a few times. CDR3 bases: TGCAGTGCTAGGGGGGACAGGGACGCTGAAGCTTTCTTT. Encoded protein: CSARGDRDAEAFF. V and J are TRBV20-1 and TRBJ1-1, with 9 bases matching TRBD1. CDR1 is DFQATT, CDR2 SNEGSKA, per germline (reference sequence). V dropped 3 bases and J dropped 6; count of bases not matched to a gene: 5. The CDR3 is 13 residues long.

The gene calls are TRBV7-9 and TRBJ2-1; 9 positions agree with TRBD1. This CDR3 region has 15 residues. With V trimmed by 4 bases and J by 3 bases, 4 bases remained unmatched. Looked up from germline, CDR1 is SEHNR and CDR2 is FQNEAQ (reference sequence). The CDR3 sequence is CASSSTGGGYNEQFF. The CDR3 nucleotides read TGTGCCAGCAGCTCGACAGGGGGGGGCTACAATGAGCAGTTCTTC.

The V and J genes are TRBV28 and TRBJ1-5; D is undetermined. V lost 6 bases and J 9 bases, leaving 18 bases between the germline ends. Germline V CDR1 and CDR2: MDHEN, SYDVKM. The length of the CDR3 is 14 residues. The CDR3 nucleotides are TGTGCCAGCAGCCCGAGTCCCGGACGAGGGCCCCAGCATTTT. Translating gives CASSPSPGRGPQHF.

This clonotype was picked up a small number of times. This chain joins TRBV12-5 and TRBJ2-6; tentative D call: TRBD2 (6 bases). The V end lost 6 bases, the J end lost 3 bases, and 9 bases lay between the germline ends. The germline CDR1 and CDR2 sequences are LGHNT and FRNRAP. The CDR3 runs to 14 residues. CDR3 sequence: CASGPGGGANVLTF. Here the CDR3 DNA reads TGTGCTAGTGGACCCGGGGGTGGGGCCAACGTCCTGACTTTC.

The rearrangement joins TRBV27 to TRBJ2-7; 7 positions match TRBD1. Germline V gene lookup returns CDR1 MNHEY and CDR2 SMNVEV (reference sequence). Trimming cost V 2 bases and J 5 bases; bases outside gene matches: 9. This CDR3 has 15 residues. The CDR3 DNA follows: TGTGCCAGCAGTTTAGACAGGGACCTCCTGGACGAGCAGTACTTC. This translates into CASSLDRDLLDEQYF.

This clonotype has just a few counts. The chain uses TRBV6-1 and TRBJ2-5; 10 bases align to TRBD1. V was clipped by 1 base and J by 7 bases; unmatched bases: 6. The CDR3 sequence is 15 residues long. Germline CDR1 is MNHNS and CDR2 is SASEGT. This CDR3 reads CASSEGTGGSRTQYF. In DNA, the CDR3 is TGTGCCAGCAGTGAAGGGACAGGGGGAAGTCGGACCCAGTACTTC.

This clonotype was counted only a few times. The rearrangement links TRBV27 to TRBJ2-7, with D possibly matching TRBD1 (5 bases). The ends were cut back, 8 bases at V and 4 bases at J, with 15 bases in the middle. CDR1 is MNHEY, CDR2 SMNVEV, per germline (reference sequence). CDR3 length: 13 amino acids. The CDR3 bases are TGTGCCAGCGCGAAGACAGCCCAGTACGAGCAGTACTTC. It translates to CASAKTAQYEQYF.

CDR3 in DNA: TGCGCCAGCAGCTTGGGGAGGGCGAACACCGGGGAGCTGTTTTTT. Protein: CASSLGRANTGELFF. The genes are TRBV5-1 and TRBJ2-2; D might be TRBD2 (6 bases). Germline V lookup: CDR1 SGHRS, CDR2 YFSETQ. CDR3 length: 15 amino acids. V shed 0 bases and J shed 0 bases, with 6 bases lying between them.

This clonotype is categorized as medium-sized (0.01 to 0.1%). The rearrangement joins TRBV27 to TRBJ1-5; D perhaps matches TRBD1 (6 bases). The CDR3 is 14 residues long. CDR1 and CDR2 from the germline V gene are MNHEY and SMNVEV (reference sequence). The V end lost 2 bases, the J end lost 6 bases, and 11 bases lay between the germline ends. The CDR3, as DNA: TGTGCCAGCAGTTTAACAGGGCAGAGTCAGCCCCAGCATTTT. This encodes CASSLTGQSQPQHF.

Within the sample, this clonotype is medium-sized. The V gene is TRBV19, the J gene TRBJ2-7, with TRBD2 identical over 12 bases. The CDR3 sequence is 16 residues long. V trimming: 3 bases; J trimming: 4 bases; junction bases outside the gene matches: 7. CDR1 is LNHDA and CDR2 is SQIVND in the germline V gene (reference sequence). The CDR3 DNA reads TGTGCCAGTAGTATTGGGGCGACTAGCGGGAGTTACGAGCAGTACTTC. Translating gives CASSIGATSGSYEQYF. Filled out from reference TRBV19 and TRBJ2-7, the complete variable domain reads DGGITQSPKYLFRKEGQNVTLSCEQNLNHDAMYWYRQDPGQGLRLIYYSQIVNDFQKGDIAEGYSVSREKKESFPLTVTSAQKNPTAFYLCASSIGATSGSYEQYFGPGTRLTVT.

This clonotype ranks as medium-sized. The chain is built from TRBV6-5 and TRBJ2-1, with TRBD2 identical over 11 bases. The CDR3 extends over 15 amino acids. Germline V lookup: CDR1 MNHEY, CDR2 SVGAGI. With V trimmed by 8 bases and J by 4 bases, 7 bases remained unmatched. The CDR3, as DNA: TGTGCCAGCTCAGGGACTAGCGGTATTTACAATGAGCAGTTCTTC. This codes for CASSGTSGIYNEQFF.

This clonotype was picked up a small number of times. The genes are TRBV20-1 and TRBJ2-5; the D call may be TRBD1 or TRBD2 (5 bases each). Germline V gene lookup returns CDR1 DFQATT and CDR2 SNEGSKA (reference sequence). The CDR3 runs to 16 residues. Trimming cost V 6 bases and J 0 bases, with 20 bases left between them. The CDR3 is CSALGTGRAYQETQYF. The CDR3 nucleotides are TGCAGTGCCCTAGGGACGGGCAGGGCTTACCAAGAGACCCAGTACTTC.